The clone carrying this T cell receptor beta chain came up once. Trimming at V came to 4 bases and at J to 5 bases, leaving 4 bases not matched to a gene. The germline V gene encodes CDR1 SQVTM and CDR2 ANQGSEA. The CDR3 covers 12 residues. The data originate from a study of blood T cell repertoires in COVID-19. The overall study: COVID-19 samples collected from the United States, Italy and Spain covered acute and convalescent phases. Sources were T cells, B-cell-depleted T cells, or PBMCs; the material itself was cDNA or gDNA.

Produced via immunoSEQ multiplex PCR; TCRdb's table is partial and in-frame only. The sample lists around 170,000 clones, 90% occurring once. The TCR sequence derives from a man aged 45-65 years with acute or convalescent COVID-19. The chain combines TRBV29-1 with TRBJ1-1; 7 nucleotides line up with TRBD1. Source material: peripheral blood. CDR3 residues: CSVGRGSTEAFF. The CDR3 region has the DNA TGCAGCGTTGGCAGGGGGAGTACTGAAGCTTTCTTT.